This T cell receptor beta chain was identified in a study of T cells in pancreatic ductal adenocarcinoma. The V gene's germline CDR1 is MNHNS and CDR2 SASEGT. Losses at the gene ends were 8 bases for V and 4 bases for J; bases not matched to a gene: 5. CDR3 length: 13 amino acids. No neoadjuvant therapy was given to the selected pancreatic ductal adenocarcinoma patients before their surgery. Using immunoSEQ multiplex PCR, the repertoire was profiled, and TCRdb retains in-frame clones only, with some absent. Of about 100,000 clones listed, about 96% were seen once; the top ten hold roughly 3.1%. Findings and limits, study-wide: Mean clonality was about 0.12 in tumors and roughly 0.068 in blood, not significantly different.

On this clone: Its antigen is unknown.

The chain employs TRBV6-1 and TRBJ1-3; the match to TRBD1 covers 7 bases. Sequenced sample: PBMCs. The sequence derives from a human donor with pancreatic ductal adenocarcinoma. CDR3 DNA: TGTGCCAGCCAACAGGGGTCCGGAAACACCATATATTTT. Translated: CASQQGSGNTIYF.